These 12 T cell receptor beta chains were all obtained from the same sample, sequenced in a study of graft-versus-host responses after intestinal transplantation (dated by TCRdb to the early 2020s). This specimen's time point label, per the study, means: cells obtained before transplantation from donor or recipient. These TCRs' antigens remain unknown. Libraries were prepared through the immunoSEQ multiplex PCR assay. The immuneACCESS repertoire file appears here via TCRdb, limited to in-frame rearrangements. These files lack a portion of the clones; in checked studies, under half of the deficit traces to unresolved V genes, and the cause of the others is not known. A total of 130,000 or so clones appear in this sample, around nine tenths of them only once. The ten largest clones capture roughly 0.17% of the sample. The material was unstimulated CD4+ T cells sorted from spleen or lymph node cells, obtained before intestinal transplant. The receptors were gathered from a human donor who received an intestinal transplant.

This clone was detected only once. The chain recombines TRBV6-1 with TRBJ1-3; D remains unclear. V was pared by 2 bases and J by 0 bases, with 11 bases between. Germline V gene data show CDR1 as MNHNS and CDR2 as SASEGT. This CDR3 region has 16 residues. The DNA of the CDR3 is TGTGCCAGCAGTGAAAGTTGGTCAGCCTCTGGAAACACCATATATTTT. It yields the protein CASSESWSASGNTIYF.

This clone was recorded only once. The chain uses TRBV6-1 and TRBJ1-4; no reliable D call. The germline V gene has CDR1 MNHNS and CDR2 SASEGT. The CDR3 has 13 residues. V gave up 11 bases and J gave up 0 bases, with 10 bases separating them. The CDR3 DNA sequence: TGTGCCGGCGCTGTAGCAACTAATGAAAAACTGTTTTTT. The encoded protein is CAGAVATNEKLFF.

The gene calls are TRBV5-1 and TRBJ1-1, with D unresolved. Trimming left V 4 bases short and J 8 bases short, with 9 bases between. Germline assignment: CDR1 SGHRS and CDR2 YFSETQ. The CDR3 loop spans 11 amino acids. This CDR3 is CASSAGGEAFF. The CDR3 DNA reads as TGCGCCAGCAGCGCGGGAGGGGAAGCTTTCTTT.

The CDR3 loop is CASSIWAGRNTEAFF. Here the CDR3 DNA reads TGTGCCAGTAGTATATGGGCAGGGAGGAACACTGAAGCTTTCTTT. The V gene is TRBV19, the J gene TRBJ1-1; maybe TRBD1 (5 bases). The CDR3 loop spans 15 amino acids. The germline V and J ends were trimmed by 2 bases and 1 base, with 11 bases remaining between them. Germline V gene lookup returns CDR1 LNHDA and CDR2 SQIVND (reference sequence). The whole variable domain, remainder taken from reference TRBV19 and TRBJ1-1, is DGGITQSPKYLFRKEGQNVTLSCEQNLNHDAMYWYRQDPGQGLRLIYYSQIVNDFQKGDIAEGYSVSREKKESFPLTVTSAQKNPTAFYLCASSIWAGRNTEAFFGQGTRLTVV.

V and J are TRBV20-1 and TRBJ2-3; perhaps TRBD1 as D (5 bases). The CDR3 has 11 amino acids. CDR1 is DFQATT, CDR2 SNEGSKA, per germline (reference sequence). Trimming took 2 bases from V and 5 from J, leaving 5 bases between them. CDR3 in DNA: TGCAGTGCTAGAAGGGGAGATACGCAGTATTTT. Residues: CSARRGDTQYF.

This chain links TRBV10-2 with TRBJ2-7; maybe TRBD1 (5 bases). Germline assignment: CDR1 WSHSY and CDR2 SAAADI. The CDR3 length is 13 residues. V was shortened by 7 bases and J by 2 bases, with 12 bases between the two germline ends. For the CDR3, the DNA is TGCGCCAGCATGCCAGGGCCAACCTACGAGCAGTACTTC. Its translation is CASMPGPTYEQYF.

The chain employs TRBV19 and TRBJ1-5; possible D gene TRBD1, 5 bases. The CDR3 has 16 amino acids. The V and J ends lost 3 bases and 6 bases respectively, with 18 bases between them. The V gene's germline CDR1 is LNHDA and CDR2 SQIVND (reference sequence). In DNA, the CDR3 is TGTGCCAGTAGTATTCGTCGCCCCAGGGAATTTCAGCCCCAGCATTTT. Protein product: CASSIRRPREFQPQHF.

The CDR3 nucleotides are TGTGCCAGCCACTCGACAGGGGGTAACTATGGCTACACCTTC. Its translation: CASHSTGGNYGYTF. The V and J genes are TRBV6-1 and TRBJ1-2; 9 positions match TRBD1. The CDR3 is 14 amino acids. In germline, CDR1 is MNHNS, CDR2 SASEGT. J lost 1 base, V lost 8 bases, and 5 bases had no gene match.

This chain links TRBV29-1 with TRBJ2-5; the D gene is possibly TRBD1 (5 bases). In germline, CDR1 is SQVTM, CDR2 ANQGSEA. V was pared by 4 bases and J by 2 bases, with 11 bases between. This CDR3 contains 13 residues. The CDR3 region is CSVGHRLQETQYF. The CDR3 DNA is TGCAGCGTTGGCCACAGGCTACAAGAGACCCAGTACTTC.

Only one count was recorded for this clone. The rearrangement uses TRBV2 and TRBJ2-7, with 8 positions matching TRBD1. Germline CDR1 SNHLY, CDR2 FYNNEI. Trimming cost V 5 bases and J 2 bases; bases outside gene matches: 8. This CDR3 has 15 amino acids. CDR3 coding DNA: TGTGCCAGCAGTATACGACAGGGGAGGACCTACGAGCAGTACTTC. Translating gives CASSIRQGRTYEQYF.

This chain joins TRBV7-6 and TRBJ1-1; D possibly corresponds to TRBD1 (5 bases). The CDR3 has 14 amino acids. Deletions cut 1 base from V and 4 bases from J, with 10 bases between. In germline, CDR1 is SGHVS, CDR2 FNYEAQ. The CDR3 DNA reads as TGTGCCAGCAGCTTAGGTCCGGGGGGCACTGAAGCTTTCTTT. Translation gives CASSLGPGGTEAFF.

The J gene is TRBJ2-5, the V gene TRBV19; 9 bases match TRBD2. Trimming took 5 bases from V and 2 from J; bases not matched to a gene: 6. The germline gives CDR1 LNHDA, CDR2 SQIVND (reference sequence). The CDR3 sequence is 15 residues long. The chain's CDR3 is CASSPERGAQETQYF. In DNA form, the CDR3 reads TGTGCCAGTAGTCCGGAGCGGGGGGCACAAGAGACCCAGTACTTC.